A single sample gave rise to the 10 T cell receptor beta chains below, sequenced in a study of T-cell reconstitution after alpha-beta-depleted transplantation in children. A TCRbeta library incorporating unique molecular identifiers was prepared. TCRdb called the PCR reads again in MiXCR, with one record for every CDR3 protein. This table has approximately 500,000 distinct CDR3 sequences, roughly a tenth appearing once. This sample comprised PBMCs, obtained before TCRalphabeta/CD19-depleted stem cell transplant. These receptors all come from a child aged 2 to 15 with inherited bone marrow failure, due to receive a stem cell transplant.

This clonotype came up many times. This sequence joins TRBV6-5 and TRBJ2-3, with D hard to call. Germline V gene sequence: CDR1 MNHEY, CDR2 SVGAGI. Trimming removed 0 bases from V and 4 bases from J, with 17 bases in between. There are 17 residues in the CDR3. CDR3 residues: CASSYSPIFKGADTQYF. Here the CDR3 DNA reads TGTGCCAGCAGTTACTCGCCCATTTTCAAGGGCGCAGATACGCAGTATTTT.

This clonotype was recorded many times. The CDR3 loop reads CSARGSTSGRDLFDTDTQYF. DNA of the CDR3: TGCAGTGCTAGAGGTTCGACTAGCGGGAGAGACCTCTTTGACACAGATACGCAGTATTTT. The chain has TRBV20-1 and TRBJ2-3; 12 bases map to TRBD2. The junction had 16 bases not matched to a gene; V was cut back by 1 base and J by 2 bases. CDR3 length: 20 residues. Germline CDR1 is DFQATT and CDR2 is SNEGSKA (reference sequence).

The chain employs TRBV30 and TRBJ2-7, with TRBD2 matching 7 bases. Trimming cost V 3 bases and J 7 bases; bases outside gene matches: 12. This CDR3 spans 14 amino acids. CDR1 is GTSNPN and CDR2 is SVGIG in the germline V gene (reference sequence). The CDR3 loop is CAWRQQGGSGEQYF. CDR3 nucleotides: TGTGCCTGGAGGCAGCAGGGAGGGAGTGGAGAGCAGTACTTC. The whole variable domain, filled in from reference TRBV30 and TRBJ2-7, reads SQTIHQWPATLVQPVGSPLSLECTVEGTSNPNLYWYRQAAGRGLQLLFYSVGIGQISSEVPQNLSASRPQDRQFILSSKKLLLSDSGFYLCAWRQQGGSGEQYFGPGTRLTVT.

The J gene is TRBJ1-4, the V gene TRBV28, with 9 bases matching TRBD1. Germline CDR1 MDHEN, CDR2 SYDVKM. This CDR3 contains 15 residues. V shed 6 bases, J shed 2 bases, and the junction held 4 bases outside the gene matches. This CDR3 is CASRPTGGTNEKLFF. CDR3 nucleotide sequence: TGTGCCAGCAGGCCAACAGGGGGCACTAATGAAAAACTGTTTTTT.

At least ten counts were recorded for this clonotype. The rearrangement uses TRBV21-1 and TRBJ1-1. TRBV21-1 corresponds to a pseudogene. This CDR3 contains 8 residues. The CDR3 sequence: CASDGALF. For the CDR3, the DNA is TGTGCCAGTGACGGGGCTCTCTTT.

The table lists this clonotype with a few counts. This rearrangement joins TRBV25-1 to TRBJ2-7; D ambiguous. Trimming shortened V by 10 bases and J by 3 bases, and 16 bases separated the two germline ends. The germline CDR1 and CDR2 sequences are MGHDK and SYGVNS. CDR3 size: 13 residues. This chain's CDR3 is CATTSQNYYEQYF. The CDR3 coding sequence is TGTGCCACCACCTCACAGAACTACTACGAGCAGTACTTC.

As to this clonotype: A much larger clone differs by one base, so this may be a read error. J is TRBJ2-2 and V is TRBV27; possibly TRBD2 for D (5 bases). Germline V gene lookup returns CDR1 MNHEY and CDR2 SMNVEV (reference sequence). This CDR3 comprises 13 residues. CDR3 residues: CASSLSFSGEQFF. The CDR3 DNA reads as TGTGCCAGCAGTTTATCCTTCTCCGGGGAGCAGTTTTTT.

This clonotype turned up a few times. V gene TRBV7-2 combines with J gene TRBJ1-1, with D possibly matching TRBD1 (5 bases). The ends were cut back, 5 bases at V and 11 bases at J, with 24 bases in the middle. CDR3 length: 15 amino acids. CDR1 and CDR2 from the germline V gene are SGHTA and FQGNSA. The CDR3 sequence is CASSPIVGGVLDAFF. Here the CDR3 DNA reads TGTGCCAGCAGCCCGATCGTCGGGGGTGTCCTTGATGCTTTCTTT.

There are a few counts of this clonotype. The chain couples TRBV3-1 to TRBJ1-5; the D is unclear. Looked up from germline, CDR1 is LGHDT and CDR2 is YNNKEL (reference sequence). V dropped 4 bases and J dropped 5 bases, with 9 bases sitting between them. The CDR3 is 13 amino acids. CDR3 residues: CASSRYSDQPQHF. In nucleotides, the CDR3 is TGTGCCAGCAGCCGGTACTCCGATCAGCCCCAGCATTTT.

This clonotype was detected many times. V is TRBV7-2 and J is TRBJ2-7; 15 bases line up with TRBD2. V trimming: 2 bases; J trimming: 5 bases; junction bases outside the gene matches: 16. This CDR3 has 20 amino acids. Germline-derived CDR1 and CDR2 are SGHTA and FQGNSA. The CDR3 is CASSLPNRGTSGRLTNEQYF. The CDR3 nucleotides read TGTGCCAGCAGCTTACCGAACAGGGGGACTAGCGGGAGGCTTACCAACGAGCAGTACTTC. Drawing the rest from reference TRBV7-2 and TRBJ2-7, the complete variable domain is GAGVSQSPSNKVTEKGKDVELRCDPISGHTALYWYRQSLGQGLEFLIYFQGNSAPDKSGLPSDRFSAERTGGSVSTLTIQRTQQEDSAVYLCASSLPNRGTSGRLTNEQYFGPGTRLTVT.